These 18 T cell receptor beta chains were sequenced from one sample in a study of T cells in Graves' hyperthyroidism and ophthalmopathy. TCR beta CDR3 sequences were amplified from RNA transcripts. The HTBI primer set was used in a first-round RT-PCR of the TCR CDR3. TCRdb ran MiXCR on the multiplex PCR reads and lists one entry per CDR3 protein. Counted here are a few hundred thousand distinct CDR3 sequences, around 42% occurring once; the ten biggest clones make up around 8%. What was sequenced was peripheral blood or thyroid tissue (not recorded which). These receptors all come from a woman in her late teens or twenties with Graves' hyperthyroidism.

This clonotype was recorded at least ten times. CDR3 in amino acids: CASSYFGLAGVIGELFF. As DNA, the CDR3 is TGTGCCAGCAGTTACTTCGGACTAGCGGGAGTGATCGGGGAGCTGTTTTTT. The J gene is TRBJ2-2, the V gene TRBV6-5; 13 bases map to TRBD2. V gave up 1 base and J gave up 7 bases; unmatched junction bases: 6. The CDR3 loop spans 17 amino acids. Germline V gene sequence: CDR1 MNHEY, CDR2 SVGAGI.

The V call is TRBV29-1, the J call TRBJ1-3; 10 nucleotides align to TRBD1. The length of the CDR3 is 13 residues. V trimming: 7 bases; J trimming: 2 bases; junction bases outside the gene matches: 2. Germline assignment: CDR1 SQVTM and CDR2 ANQGSEA. The CDR3 DNA is TGCAGCGCCGGGACAGGGGCTGGAAACACCATATATTTT. Translating gives CSAGTGAGNTIYF.

This sequence joins TRBV6-1 and TRBJ2-5, with TRBD2 identical over 11 bases. This CDR3 region has 17 residues. V was clipped by 5 bases and J by 0 bases; unmatched bases: 8. Germline V gene sequence: CDR1 MNHNS, CDR2 SASEGT. CDR3 loop: CASSKRVAGGYQETQYF. In DNA form, the CDR3 reads TGTGCCAGCAGTAAAAGGGTAGCGGGAGGGTACCAAGAGACCCAGTACTTC.

This clonotype has a single count. The chain recombines TRBV30 with TRBJ1-4; 8 nucleotides agree with TRBD1. Germline CDR1 reads GTSNPN; CDR2 reads SVGIG (reference sequence). The V gene end was trimmed by 5 bases and the J gene end by 8 bases; junction bases not matched to a gene: 4. This CDR3 spans 12 amino acids. The CDR3 spells CAWGQGEEKLFF. CDR3 nucleotide sequence: TGTGCCTGGGGACAGGGTGAGGAAAAACTGTTTTTT.

Remarks on this clonotype: The junction does not match germline at one end; this may be a read error. The rearrangement uses TRBV29-1 and TRBJ2-6; weak D call: TRBD1 (6 bases). The CDR3 extends over 11 amino acids. Germline assignment: CDR1 SQVTM and CDR2 ANQGSEA. The chain's CDR3 is CSVEGAGNEAF. In DNA, the CDR3 is TGCAGCGTTGAGGGGGCGGGTAATGAAGCTTTC.

The table lists this clonotype with many counts. The chain links TRBV7-9 to TRBJ1-2; tentative D call: TRBD1 (6 bases). The CDR3 contains 14 residues. Trimming shortened V by 5 bases and J by 6 bases, and 16 bases separated the two germline ends. Germline V lookup: CDR1 SEHNR, CDR2 FQNEAQ (reference sequence). The CDR3 loop reads CASSVNFGGDGYTF. The CDR3 DNA is TGTGCCAGCAGCGTAAATTTTGGGGGCGATGGCTACACCTTC.

This clonotype was detected many times. The chain uses TRBV24-1 and TRBJ2-5, with 11 bases matching TRBD2. The CDR3 is made up of 17 amino acids. The V segment lost 0 bases and the J segment 0 bases; nucleotides outside the gene matches: 2. Germline V gene data show CDR1 as KGHDR and CDR2 as SFDVKD. CDR3 amino acids: CATSDLASGRYQETQYF. The CDR3 coding sequence is TGTGCCACCAGTGATTTGGCTAGCGGGAGGTACCAAGAGACCCAGTACTTC.

The chain carries TRBV5-1 and TRBJ2-5, with D perhaps assigned TRBD1 or TRBD2 (6 bases each). V was pared by 1 base and J by 5 bases, with 12 bases between. The CDR3 extends over 14 amino acids. In germline, CDR1 is SGHRS, CDR2 YFSETQ. The CDR3 DNA follows: TGCGCCAGCAGCTTGTCCGGGGGCGATGAGACCCAGTACTTC. This sequence encodes CASSLSGGDETQYF.

This clonotype has just a few counts. The chain employs TRBV6-5 and TRBJ1-5, with a tentative D call TRBD1 (5 bases). In germline, CDR1 is MNHEY, CDR2 SVGAGI. This CDR3 has 15 amino acids. Trimming removed 6 bases at V and 11 bases at J, with 23 bases between. CDR3 DNA sequence: TGTGCCAGCAGCGGACTAGCGGGAGGGGCCAAGACCCAGCATTTT. This encodes CASSGLAGGAKTQHF.

This clonotype was observed many times. V and J are TRBV19 and TRBJ1-5; 7 nucleotides match TRBD1. The CDR3 has 16 residues. V lost 3 bases and J lost 7; bases outside the gene matches: 12. Germline V gene sequence: CDR1 LNHDA, CDR2 SQIVND (reference sequence). CDR3 sequence reads: CASSIPTGRGGQPQHF. In DNA, the CDR3 is TGTGCCAGTAGTATCCCGACAGGGCGGGGAGGACAGCCCCAGCATTTT.

In the case of this clonotype: Since a much larger clone is just one base distant, this may be a read error. V and J are TRBV9 and TRBJ1-1, with 7 bases lining up with TRBD1. Germline CDR1 SGDLS, CDR2 YYNGEE. This CDR3 has 15 residues. V shed 4 bases and J 4 bases; nucleotides not matched to a gene: 10. The CDR3: CASSKGQAMITEAFF. The CDR3 region has the DNA TGTGCCAGCAGCAAAGGACAGGCGATGATCACTGAAGCTTTCTTT.

The sample holds many counts of this clonotype. The chain joins TRBV9 to TRBJ1-4; D uncertain. This CDR3 is built from 14 residues. V was pared by 1 base and J by 0 bases, with 4 bases between. Germline CDR1 reads SGDLS; CDR2 reads YYNGEE. The CDR3 nucleotides read TGTGCCAGCAGCGTAAGGCCAACTAATGAAAAACTGTTTTTT. Translating gives CASSVRPTNEKLFF.

The gene calls are TRBV7-6 and TRBJ2-2; the D is unclear. The germline V and J ends were trimmed by 5 bases and 6 bases, with 13 bases remaining between them. The CDR3 has 14 amino acids. Germline CDR1 and CDR2: SGHVS and FNYEAQ. The CDR3 loop is CASSPWVSAGELFF. The CDR3 DNA sequence: TGTGCCAGCAGCCCCTGGGTTTCGGCCGGGGAGCTGTTTTTT.

The CDR3 loop reads CASSENYNEQFF. In DNA form, the CDR3 reads TGTGCCAGCAGTGAAAACTACAATGAGCAGTTCTTC. The rearrangement uses TRBV7-9 and TRBJ2-1; no clear D gene. V dropped 6 bases and J dropped 3 bases, with 6 bases sitting between them. The CDR3 is 12 residues long. Germline V gives CDR1 SEHNR, CDR2 FQNEAQ (reference sequence).

The J gene is TRBJ2-2, the V gene TRBV20-1; possible D gene TRBD2, 6 bases. Trimming took 6 bases from V and 3 from J, leaving 8 bases between them. This CDR3 is built from 12 residues. Germline values: CDR1 DFQATT, CDR2 SNEGSKA (reference sequence). The CDR3 protein is CSAGEDTGELFF. In nucleotides, the CDR3 is TGCAGTGCGGGGGAGGACACCGGGGAGCTGTTTTTT.

The CDR3 nucleotides are TGTGCCAGCAGCAAAGGGACAGGGGGAATGGGCTACACCTTC. It encodes CASSKGTGGMGYTF. This sequence joins TRBV7-6 and TRBJ1-2; 11 nucleotides align to TRBD1. CDR3 length equals 14 residues. CDR1 is SGHVS and CDR2 is FNYEAQ in the germline V gene. V gave up 5 bases and J gave up 8 bases; unmatched junction bases: 7. The whole variable domain, remainder taken from reference TRBV7-6 and TRBJ1-2, is GAGVSQSPRYKVTKRGQDVALRCDPISGHVSLYWYRQALGQGPEFLTYFNYEAQQDKSGLPNDRFSAERPEGSISTLTIQRTEQRDSAMYRCASSKGTGGMGYTFGSGTRLTVV.

This clonotype was seen at least ten times. This chain uses TRBV6-5 with TRBJ2-7; D is perhaps TRBD2 (6 bases). Looked up from germline, CDR1 is MNHEY and CDR2 is SVGAGI. The ends were cut back, 6 bases at V and 0 bases at J, with 15 bases in the middle. This CDR3 contains 15 residues. The CDR3 coding sequence is TGTGCCAGCAGGGAGGGACTTCTCTCCTCCTACGAGCAGTACTTC. Its protein product is CASREGLLSSYEQYF.

This clonotype was observed at least ten times. The rearrangement joins TRBV12-3 or TRBV12-4 to TRBJ1-2, with D hard to call. The CDR3 runs 12 residues. The V end was cut by 3 bases, the J end by 6 bases, with 8 bases between. The CDR3 loop reads CASSFNSDGYTF. As DNA, the CDR3 is TGTGCCAGCAGTTTCAACAGCGATGGCTACACCTTC.